This note documents a single T cell receptor (beta chain) sequence. Its antigen is as yet unknown. Primers: 60 Vbeta forward and 13 Jbeta reverse. Libraries were prepared by immunoSEQ multiplex PCR; TCRdb keeps only in-frame clonotypes and omits some of them. The table shows around 130,000 clones, with roughly 82% occurring only once. The data are from a study of cytomegalovirus exposure and HLA in healthy donors. General study findings and limits: Later on, an analysis found that several of the most significant clusters appeared to be linked to common viral pathogens, which included parvovirus B19. Earlier results showed most TCR beta V segments being productive about 87% or about 30% of the time.

Germline V CDR1 and CDR2: MDHEN, SYDVKM. The CDR3 is 15 residues long. The ends lost 5 bases at V and 5 bases at J; junction bases unmatched: 8. Specimen: PBMCs. The chain recombines TRBV28 with TRBJ1-2; 10 nucleotides agree with TRBD1. This clonotype was sampled from a woman aged 40 to 50 in good health and CMV-seropositive. DNA of the CDR3: TGTGCCAGCAGTGCCCCGGACAGGGGGGATTATGGCTACACCTTC. Translation: CASSAPDRGDYGYTF.